This T cell receptor (beta chain) was captured in a study of blood T cells in healthy people across ages. For this clonotype: Its antigen remains unknown.

A second PCR of 7 to 11 cycles used a sample-barcoded 5' primer and a J-beta primer mix. Each cDNA molecule received a tag from a template-switch adaptor that had 12 random nucleotides. No fewer than 3 million CDR3-containing paired-end reads came from each sample. TCRdb redid the calling of the 5' RACE reads with MiXCR, one entry per CDR3 protein. The sample consists of some 750,000 distinct CDR3 sequences, roughly 20% of them appearing once. CDR1 and CDR2 (germline): SEHNR, FQNEAQ (reference sequence). V gave up 11 bases and J gave up 7 bases, with 19 bases separating them. The CDR3 consists of 13 residues. Overall study results and limits: Per million T cells, TCR beta diversity dropped roughly linearly as age increased. Donor CMV status, an unknown factor, possibly confounded changes in expanded clonotypes.

This clonotype was obtained from a man aged 65 to 79 in good health. Sequencing was carried out using blood. The chain joins TRBV7-9 to TRBJ2-3, with D hard to call. The CDR3 protein is CAGVSRPTNTQYF. The CDR3 DNA follows: TGTGCCGGGGTTTCCAGACCAACCAATACGCAGTATTTT.